This T cell receptor beta chain was retrieved from a study of blood T cell repertoires in COVID-19. CDR1 is SQVTM, CDR2 ANQGSEA, per germline. The CDR3 has 16 amino acids. Trimming took off 1 base at V and 2 bases at J, with 15 bases between the two ends. Measured with immunoSEQ multiplex PCR; TCRdb has only the in-frame clones, and not every one. The sample lists roughly 63,000 clones, more than 70% occurring once. The J gene is TRBJ2-1, the V gene TRBV29-1; maybe TRBD2 (6 bases). The specimen sequenced was peripheral blood. The sequence derives from a woman aged 45-59 years with active or convalescent COVID-19. For the CDR3, the DNA is TGCAGCGTTGAAGCGGACCGACTAGTTGCCTACAATGAGCAGTTCTTC. Translating it yields CSVEADRLVAYNEQFF.